The 6 T cell receptor beta chains below all came from one sample that was sequenced in a study of shared clonotypes between healthy human individuals (dated by TCRdb to the early 2020s). Libraries came from the immunoSEQ multiplex PCR assay. TCRdb stores this immuneACCESS table with in-frame sequences only. Part of the clones is absent; in the studies checked, under half of the shortfall reflects unresolved V genes, and no reason is known for the rest. This sample holds approximately 2.1 million clones; just over 90% were observed only once. Jointly, the top ten make up 0.39% of the sample. The sample consisted of naive CD4+ T cells from PBMCs. According to the study, the label for this sample's cell subset or site signals: CD45RA+ positively selected. Receptor source: a man between 18 and 29 years old in good health. Some clones in this sample may be carry-over from other donors' samples.

This chain links TRBV6-6 with TRBJ2-3, with D hard to call. Germline values: CDR1 MNHNY, CDR2 SVGAGI (reference sequence). This CDR3 is 15 amino acids long. Trimming removed 2 bases at V and 4 bases at J, with 13 bases between. The chain's CDR3 is CASSYPNSPADTQYF. The CDR3 region has the DNA TGTGCCAGCAGTTACCCTAATAGCCCTGCAGATACGCAGTATTTT.

The chain carries TRBV28 and TRBJ2-1; 12 bases fit TRBD2. This CDR3 is built from 14 residues. Unmatched junction bases numbered 5, after V lost 7 bases and J lost 7 bases. Germline CDR1 is MDHEN and CDR2 is SYDVKM. Here the CDR3 reads CASNPSGRENEQFF. CDR3 in DNA: TGTGCCAGCAACCCTAGCGGGAGGGAGAATGAGCAGTTCTTC.

This chain uses TRBV18 with TRBJ1-2; 7 bases align to TRBD1. The V and J ends lost 11 bases and 2 bases, in that order; junction bases with no gene match: 11. From germline, CDR1 is KGHSH and CDR2 LQKENI. This CDR3 comprises 14 residues. CDR3 residues: CASQTGAGNYGYTF. The CDR3 DNA is TGTGCCTCCCAAACAGGGGCAGGGAACTATGGCTACACCTTC.

Note on this clone: Other DNA sequences in the sample encode the same CDR3. The rearrangement joins TRBV5-1 to TRBJ2-5; the match to TRBD1 covers 9 bases. CDR3 length: 14 residues. V lost 0 bases, J lost 5 bases, and 2 bases stayed unmatched. CDR1 SGHRS and CDR2 YFSETQ come from the germline V gene. The CDR3 here is CASSLGTGVETQYF. CDR3 bases: TGCGCCAGCAGCTTGGGGACAGGGGTGGAGACCCAGTACTTC.

The V and J genes are TRBV30 and TRBJ2-1; D might be TRBD2 (6 bases). Germline loops: CDR1 GTSNPN, CDR2 SVGIG (reference sequence). V was pared by 7 bases and J by 4 bases, with 14 bases between. The CDR3 has 13 amino acids. The CDR3 DNA reads as TGTGCCTACACCCGGGACTTTTACAATGAGCAGTTCTTC. It specifies CAYTRDFYNEQFF.

The chain couples TRBV2 to TRBJ2-5; 7 bases agree with TRBD2. V shed 7 bases, J shed 3 bases, and the junction held 5 bases outside the gene matches. Germline V gene data show CDR1 as SNHLY and CDR2 as FYNNEI. The CDR3 is 13 amino acids. The CDR3: CASTGGRKETQYF. In nucleotides, the CDR3 is TGTGCCAGCACCGGCGGGAGAAAAGAGACCCAGTACTTC.